The clone carrying this T cell receptor (beta chain) has a count of ten or more. Its antigen is not known. Trimming removed 8 bases from V and 4 bases from J, with 21 bases in between. The germline V gene encodes CDR1 MNHEY and CDR2 SVGEGT. This CDR3 has 17 amino acids. The source of the sample is a study of T cell repertoires in cytomegalovirus infection. Whole-study findings and limits: In two of eight donors, the top clonotype was HLA-C-restricted CMV-specific. Totalled public TCR beta family frequency picked out people who carried CMV plus the relevant HLA.

TCRdb analysed the reads with MiXCR anew, one entry per CDR3 protein. In the table there are 300,000 to 450,000 distinct CDR3 sequences, less than 20% of which are singletons. Sequenced: PBMCs. This TCR came from a human donor in good health (CMV status not recorded). Some clones in this sample may be carry-over from other donors' samples. The V call is TRBV6-2 or TRBV6-3, the J call TRBJ2-6; D is perhaps TRBD1 (6 bases). Here the CDR3 DNA reads TGTGCCAGCCTTTCCCTACAGGGAGCAAAGGGGGCCAACGTCCTGACTTTC. Residues: CASLSLQGAKGANVLTF.